A single T cell receptor beta chain is shown here with its context. Its specificity is unknown. These data belong to a study of tumor-infiltrating lymphocytes in primary liver carcinoma. Co-extraction of both nucleic acids (RNA and DNA) used about 19-33 mg of unsorted bulk tissue. A constant-region primer primed TCR beta cDNA synthesis from around 500 ng of total RNA. Amplification in three nested multiplex PCR rounds with slightly modified ARM-PCR gave rise to TCR beta libraries. PCR rounds one and two used TRBV1-TRBV30 forward primers with a C-beta reverse primer for around 9 cycles each. Each CDR3 protein is one row after TCRdb ran MiXCR on the multiplex PCR reads. The data show roughly 32,000 distinct CDR3 sequences, 70% to 80% seen once. Whole-study findings and limits: Compared with blood, tumor repertoires held significantly more in their top 250 clones. Among the pair types, tumor region pairs showed more overlap than tumor-adjacent and tumor-blood pairs.

The CDR3 length is 14 residues. Between the trimmed V and J ends, which lost 0 bases and 12 bases, there was a span of 17 bases. Germline CDR1 and CDR2: MGHDK and SYGVNS. Input material: liver tumor tissue from sampling region 3. Subset reported: tumor region T3, left-lateral pole. The rearrangement links TRBV25-1 to TRBJ1-1; D is perhaps TRBD1 (5 bases). The clonotype was recovered from a woman in her thirties with primary liver carcinoma and hepatitis B virus infection. This chain's CDR3 is CASSEYIKGQRTFF. Here the CDR3 DNA reads TGTGCCAGCAGTGAATATATTAAGGGGCAGCGAACTTTCTTT.